This TCR beta chain was identified during a study of blood T cells in healthy people across ages (dated by TCRdb to between 2015 and 2017). About the investigation overall: Template switching captured roughly one uniquely barcoded TCR beta cDNA molecule per two T cells in model experiments. Two additional independent replicas of 1 million unique cDNA reads from the same blood draw were analyzed for two donors (one aged 18 to 30 and one aged 80 or older). The donors were divided into four age groups: young (average around 17 years), middle-aged (about 39), aged (about 60) and long-lived (roughly 88). To avoid experimental bias, donors of different ages were distributed randomly across sequencing lanes. Using deep sequencing normalized with unique cDNA molecular identifiers, the study measured how TCR beta repertoire diversity changes with age. What the research found in general, with its limitations: Observed TCR beta diversity per million T cells fell roughly linearly with age, and a significant reduction was already apparent by age around 39. Since profiling was done on bulk unsorted PBMCs, naive and antigen-experienced compartments could not be conclusively compared. Donor CMV infection status was unknown, potentially confounding age-related changes in expanded clonotypes. Estimates of total diversity based on one million sequenced T cells were considered lower bounds and underestimates. Compared with the aged group, the long-lived group had more naive CD4+ T cells, fewer expanded clones and increased TCR diversity, suggesting age selection. Observed TCR beta diversity correlated strongly with the percentage of naive T cells measured by flow cytometry.

The roughly 39 donors, aged 6 to 90 years, were systemically healthy Caucasian individuals from Russia. Each donor gave ten milliliters of peripheral blood, drawn into EDTA-treated Vacutainer tubes. Ficoll-Paque density-gradient centrifugation was used to isolate PBMCs, with at least 6.5 million per sample. Total RNA was extracted from PBMCs with Trizol reagent, with at least 6 micrograms obtained per sample. Naive CD45RAhigh/CD27high T cell percentages were measured by flow cytometry on a PBMC aliquot from every donor. With regard to this clonotype: What this receptor recognizes is not known. No base-level quality is on record; no much larger clone is a single base apart.

Library preparation used 5' RACE. The sample was run on an Illumina HiSeq 2500. A second about 7 to 11 cycle PCR used a sample-barcoded 5' primer and a J-beta primer mix. A template-switch 5' adaptor carrying 12 random nucleotides introduced a unique molecular identifier onto each TCR beta cDNA molecule. Each sample yielded at least 2.5 million CDR3-containing paired-end reads. All of the RNA was converted into first-strand cDNA using the Mint cDNA synthesis kit, with a TRBC-specific oligonucleotide serving as the primer. After uracil-DNA glycosylase treatment, a first 18-cycle PCR used universal primers M1SS and BC2_uni_R on all cDNA. The original pipeline was this. Normalization of each sample was performed by random selection of 1 million high-quality reads, each carrying a distinct molecular identifier. Reads sharing molecular identifiers were discarded rather than binned into consensus sequences. MiTCR, run with a Q25 quality threshold and the strictest error-elimination algorithm, handled CDR3 identification, clonotype clustering and error correction. A nonparametric unseen species model using Euler transformation provided a lower-bound estimate of total TCR beta diversity. TCRdb reworked the public reads: Q25 trimming with fastp, MiXCR clone assembly, productive beta chains retained. Rows are combined by CDR3 protein, so each entry shows the most common genes and DNA. TCRdb assigned the V and J calls; the authors' analysis was not used. Present in this sample are 600,000 to 1,000,000 distinct CDR3 sequences, roughly 60% of which were seen just once. The leading ten clones occupy approximately 23% of the sample.

Taken from cysteine to phenylalanine, the CDR3 has 14 residues. The DNA shown is the 42-base CDR3, in frame from base 1. Looking up the germline V gene yields CDR1 SNHLY and CDR2 FYNNEI. The germline ends are 17 bases apart after V is trimmed by 5 bases and J by 7 bases. Sequencing used blood. The sequence was obtained from a man aged 25 to 40 in good health. The chain joins TRBV2 to TRBJ1-2; D gene: possibly TRBD1, on 6 matching bases. The nucleotides read TGTGCCAGCAGTCAAGAACAGGGTGTGATTGGCTACACCTTC. Translated, this gives CASSQEQGVIGYTF.